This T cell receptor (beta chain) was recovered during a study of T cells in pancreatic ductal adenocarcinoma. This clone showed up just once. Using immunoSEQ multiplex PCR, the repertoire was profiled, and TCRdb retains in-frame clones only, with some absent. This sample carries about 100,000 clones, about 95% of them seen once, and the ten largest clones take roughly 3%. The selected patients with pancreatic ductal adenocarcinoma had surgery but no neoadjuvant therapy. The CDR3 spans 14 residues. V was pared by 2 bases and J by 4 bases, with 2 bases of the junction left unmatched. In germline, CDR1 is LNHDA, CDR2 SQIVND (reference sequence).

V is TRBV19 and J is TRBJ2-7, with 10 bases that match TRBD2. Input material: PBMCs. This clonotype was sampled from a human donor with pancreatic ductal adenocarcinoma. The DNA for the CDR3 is TGTGCCAGTAGTATAAAACTAGCGGGGTACGAGCAGTACTTC. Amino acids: CASSIKLAGYEQYF. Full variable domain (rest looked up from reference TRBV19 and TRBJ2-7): DGGITQSPKYLFRKEGQNVTLSCEQNLNHDAMYWYRQDPGQGLRLIYYSQIVNDFQKGDIAEGYSVSREKKESFPLTVTSAQKNPTAFYLCASSIKLAGYEQYFGPGTRLTVT.